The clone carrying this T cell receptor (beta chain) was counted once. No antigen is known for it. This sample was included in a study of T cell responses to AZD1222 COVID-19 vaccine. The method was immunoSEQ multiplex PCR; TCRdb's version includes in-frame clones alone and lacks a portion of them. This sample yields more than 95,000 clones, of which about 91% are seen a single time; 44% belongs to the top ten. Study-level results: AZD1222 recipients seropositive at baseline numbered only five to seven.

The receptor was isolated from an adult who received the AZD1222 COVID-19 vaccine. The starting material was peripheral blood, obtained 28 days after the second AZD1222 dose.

The CDR3 DNA sequence: TGCGCCAGCAGCCCACACAGGGGGCGCGGGAGTTTAACTGGGGAGCTGTTTTTT. Translating gives CASSPHRGRGSLTGELFF. J is TRBJ2-2 and V is TRBV4-1; 9 bases are a match to TRBD1. Germline V gene data show CDR1 as MGHRA and CDR2 as YSYEKL. The CDR3 extends over 18 amino acids. V lost 4 bases, J lost 8 bases, and 17 bases stayed unmatched.